Following are 27 T cell receptor beta chains from one sample sequenced in a study of shared clonotypes between healthy human individuals. In the naive CD8 group, cells lacked CD45RO and were positively selected for CCR7, so terminally differentiated effector memory CD45RA+ cells were left out. TCRdb's copy holds only in-frame clones and misses some; the assay was immunoSEQ multiplex PCR. The sample lists approximately 1.9 million clones, about 94% occurring once. Source material: naive CD8+ T cells from PBMCs. The receptors derive from a man aged 18-30 years in good health. Some clones in this sample may be carry-over from other donors' samples.

In this sample, this clone turned up once. The chain carries TRBV27 and TRBJ2-2, with unresolved D. Germline CDR1 and CDR2: MNHEY and SMNVEV (reference sequence). The CDR3 is 12 amino acids. V shed 6 bases and J shed 6 bases, with 8 bases lying between them. The CDR3 DNA reads as TGTGCCAGCAGGGCCTTGTCCGGGGAGCTGTTTTTT. Translating it yields CASRALSGELFF.

The chain employs TRBV27 and TRBJ1-2; 8 bases match TRBD1. Germline trimming cut 5 bases from V and 8 bases from J; bases unmatched to any gene: 10. From germline, CDR1 is MNHEY and CDR2 SMNVEV (reference sequence). The CDR3 sequence is 14 residues long. The CDR3 DNA reads as TGTGCCAGCAGTACCTGGACAGGGATGGGAGGCTACACCTTC. It yields the protein CASSTWTGMGGYTF.

The chain joins TRBV10-3 to TRBJ2-1, with TRBD2 identical over 7 bases. Germline CDR1 reads ENHRY; CDR2 reads SYGVKD. This CDR3 region has 12 residues. The J segment lost 5 bases and the V segment lost 10 bases, leaving 5 bases of the junction unmatched. The CDR3 region has the DNA TGTGCCACCTTAGCGGGCGACAATGAGCAGTTCTTC. It is translated as CATLAGDNEQFF.

The gene calls are TRBV7-9 and TRBJ2-1; D is undetermined. The CDR3 is made up of 13 amino acids. Trimming removed 3 bases at V and 8 bases at J, with 11 bases between. Germline V gene lookup returns CDR1 SEHNR and CDR2 FQNEAQ (reference sequence). The CDR3 DNA reads as TGTGCCAGCAGCTTTGCTAGTGGCGATGAGCAGTTCTTC. Its translation is CASSFASGDEQFF.

This clone has a handful of counts. The chain joins TRBV6-1 to TRBJ2-7; D gene unclear. Trimming left V 4 bases short and J 3 bases short, with 4 bases between. The CDR3 sequence is 11 residues long. Germline CDR1 is MNHNS and CDR2 is SASEGT. The CDR3 loop is CASSGFYEQYF. CDR3 sequence (DNA): TGTGCCAGCAGTGGCTTCTACGAGCAGTACTTC.

The CDR3 is CASSQVRGVDGYTF. CDR3 DNA sequence: TGCGCCAGCAGCCAAGTCCGCGGCGTGGATGGCTACACCTTC. J is TRBJ1-2 and V is TRBV4-1, with D uncertain. Per germline, CDR1 MGHRA and CDR2 YSYEKL. The CDR3 consists of 14 residues. Trimming pared 1 base from V and 6 bases from J, leaving 12 bases between.

Note on this clone: Other DNA variants within this sample encode the same CDR3. The gene calls are TRBV6-5 and TRBJ1-1, with 8 bases that match TRBD1. With 4 bases clipped from V and 4 bases from J, the junction kept 2 bases outside the gene matches. Germline values: CDR1 MNHEY, CDR2 SVGAGI. This CDR3 is 13 amino acids long. The CDR3 loop is CASSWTGSTEAFF. The DNA of the CDR3 is TGTGCCAGCAGTTGGACAGGGTCCACTGAAGCTTTCTTT.

The J gene is TRBJ2-1, the V gene TRBV29-1; D gene ambiguous. The CDR3 runs 12 residues. Per germline, CDR1 SQVTM and CDR2 ANQGSEA. Deletions cut 3 bases from V and 2 bases from J, with 5 bases between. The CDR3 nucleotides are TGCAGCGTTGAGATTACCTACAATGAGCAGTTCTTC. This encodes CSVEITYNEQFF.

The chain combines TRBV23-1 with TRBJ2-3; the D call may be TRBD1 or TRBD2 (5 bases each). TRBV23-1 is noted as an ORF with a role that remains uncertain. This CDR3 spans 17 amino acids. CDR3 sequence reads: CALFPGRNPTSTDTQYF. CDR3 sequence (DNA): TGCGCTCTATTTCCGGGACGGAACCCGACGAGCACAGATACGCAGTATTTT.

This chain connects TRBV18 to TRBJ1-1; 10 bases are shared with TRBD1. In germline, CDR1 is KGHSH, CDR2 LQKENI. The ends lost 1 base at V and 2 bases at J; junction bases unmatched: 7. The CDR3 has 17 residues. In nucleotides, the CDR3 is TGTGCCAGCTCACCACTATGGGACAGGGGACCTAACACTGAAGCTTTCTTT. This translates into CASSPLWDRGPNTEAFF.

This clone was counted once. The chain has TRBV9 and TRBJ2-5, with 11 bases identical to TRBD2. The CDR3 extends over 19 amino acids. J lost 4 bases, V lost 4 bases, and 18 bases had no gene match. Germline V gives CDR1 SGDLS, CDR2 YYNGEE. For the CDR3, the DNA is TGTGCCAGCAGCTCTCTGGGCAGGGGGCTTCTAGCGGGAGGAGAGACCCAGTACTTC. Amino acid sequence: CASSSLGRGLLAGGETQYF.

The count of this clone is one. The chain couples TRBV9 to TRBJ2-7; possibly TRBD1 for D (6 bases). The CDR3 is 18 amino acids. Germline values: CDR1 SGDLS, CDR2 YYNGEE. The ends were cut back, 3 bases at V and 5 bases at J, with 27 bases in the middle. CDR3 sequence reads: CASSENSKSDRNANEQYF. The CDR3 DNA follows: TGTGCCAGCAGCGAGAACTCTAAATCCGACAGGAACGCCAACGAGCAGTACTTC.

CDR3 sequence: CASSLFRNTEAFF. The CDR3, as DNA: TGTGCCAGCAGTCTATTTAGGAACACTGAAGCTTTCTTT. The gene calls are TRBV11-2 and TRBJ1-1; D remains unclear. Germline CDR1 and CDR2: SGHAT and FQNNGV. Between the trimmed V and J ends, which lost 6 bases and 1 base, there was a span of 9 bases. The CDR3 length is 13 residues.

The genes are TRBV4-1 and TRBJ2-7; a weak D match, TRBD2 (5 bases). The V end was cut by 0 bases, the J end by 7 bases, with 13 bases between. The germline CDR1 and CDR2 sequences are MGHRA and YSYEKL. CDR3 size: 14 residues. CDR3 sequence (DNA): TGCGCCAGCAGCCAAGATCGGGAAGGTCCTGAGCAGTACTTC. Its protein product is CASSQDREGPEQYF.

J is TRBJ2-2 and V is TRBV25-1; D not resolved. V lost 6 bases, J lost 5 bases, and 19 bases lay in between. This CDR3 is built from 16 residues. The germline V gene has CDR1 MGHDK and CDR2 SYGVNS. This chain's CDR3 is CASRGPDHGKTGELFF. CDR3 DNA: TGTGCCAGCAGAGGCCCTGACCATGGAAAAACCGGGGAGCTGTTTTTT.

The rearrangement uses TRBV6-5 and TRBJ2-3; 10 bases match TRBD1. Germline CDR1 MNHEY, CDR2 SVGAGI. With V trimmed by 5 bases and J by 6 bases, 8 bases remained unmatched. CDR3 length equals 15 residues. DNA for the CDR3: TGTGCCAGCAGTCCGCCGGGACAGGGGTTGGATACGCAGTATTTT. Amino acids: CASSPPGQGLDTQYF.

This clone was seen a handful of times. With a much larger clone just one base away, this may be a read error. The J gene is TRBJ2-3, the V gene TRBV5-6, with D possibly matching TRBD2 (5 bases). Germline CDR1 reads SGHDT; CDR2 reads YYEEEE. The CDR3 is 13 residues long. With 2 bases removed from V and 1 base from J, the gap between germline ends came to 5 bases. The CDR3 DNA is TGTGCCAGCAGCTTCGGGGGCACAGATACGCAGTATTTT. It translates to CASSFGGTDTQYF.

This chain uses TRBV10-3 with TRBJ1-5; no clear D. Germline V CDR1 and CDR2: ENHRY, SYGVKD. This CDR3 is 15 amino acids long. With 0 bases removed from V and 1 base from J, the gap between germline ends came to 7 bases. The CDR3 protein is CAISESEVSNQPQHF. CDR3 nucleotides: TGTGCCATCAGTGAGTCAGAAGTCAGCAATCAGCCCCAGCATTTT.

The chain uses TRBV9 and TRBJ2-3, with 7 bases that match TRBD2. Germline V lookup: CDR1 SGDLS, CDR2 YYNGEE. CDR3 size: 14 residues. After removal of 3 bases from V and 5 bases from J, the junction contained 6 bases not matched to a gene. The CDR3 region is CASSEAGAIDTQYF. The CDR3, as DNA: TGTGCCAGCAGCGAGGCGGGAGCCATAGATACGCAGTATTTT.

The rearrangement links TRBV6-1 to TRBJ2-1, with D hard to call. CDR3 size: 16 residues. The V gene's germline CDR1 is MNHNS and CDR2 SASEGT. V was pared by 2 bases and J by 0 bases, with 11 bases between. CDR3 region: CASSESWRSSYNEQFF. The DNA of the CDR3 is TGTGCCAGCAGTGAATCGTGGCGGAGCTCCTACAATGAGCAGTTCTTC.

The chain uses TRBV27 and TRBJ1-1; D is unresolved. Per germline, CDR1 MNHEY and CDR2 SMNVEV (reference sequence). The CDR3 is made up of 14 amino acids. Trimming took off 5 bases at V and 1 base at J, with 11 bases between the two ends. DNA of the CDR3: TGTGCCAGCAGTCCCCCGGAAAGGAACACTGAAGCTTTCTTT. Residues: CASSPPERNTEAFF.

This sequence joins TRBV2 and TRBJ2-1; D is unclear. The CDR3 sequence is 16 residues long. Germline V lookup: CDR1 SNHLY, CDR2 FYNNEI. The V end was cut by 2 bases, the J end by 0 bases, with 11 bases between. CDR3 region: CASSEFEATSYNEQFF. In nucleotides, the CDR3 is TGTGCCAGCAGTGAATTTGAGGCTACCTCCTACAATGAGCAGTTCTTC.

The sample holds one count of this clone. The chain joins TRBV19 to TRBJ2-7; D tentatively reads TRBD1 or TRBD2 (5 bases each). Germline-derived CDR1 and CDR2 are LNHDA and SQIVND (reference sequence). V lost 6 bases and J lost 1, with 13 bases in between. This CDR3 contains 14 residues. The DNA for the CDR3 is TGTGCCAGTAGCCCAGTCGGGGCGTCCTACGAGCAGTACTTC. Its translation: CASSPVGASYEQYF.

This rearrangement joins TRBV7-9 to TRBJ2-1, with D perhaps matching TRBD1 or TRBD2 (5 bases each). Between the trimmed V and J ends, which lost 4 bases and 7 bases, there was a span of 14 bases. Per the germline V gene, CDR1 is SEHNR and CDR2 is FQNEAQ (reference sequence). CDR3 length equals 14 residues. The CDR3 sequence is CASSSRDQRNEQFF. In nucleotides, the CDR3 is TGTGCCAGCAGCTCCCGGGACCAGAGAAATGAGCAGTTCTTC.

This chain connects TRBV10-3 to TRBJ2-1; TRBD2 matches 9 bases. CDR1 is ENHRY, CDR2 SYGVKD, per germline. The trim removed 11 bases at V and 7 bases at J, leaving 12 bases unmatched. CDR3 length equals 14 residues. For the CDR3, the DNA is TGTGCCTCCTCGGGACTAGCAAGAAATAATGAGCAGTTCTTC. Translation gives CASSGLARNNEQFF.

The chain recombines TRBV9 with TRBJ2-4; 8 bases map to TRBD1. There are 14 residues in the CDR3. CDR1 SGDLS and CDR2 YYNGEE come from the germline V gene. The V gene end was trimmed by 3 bases and the J gene end by 8 bases; junction bases not matched to a gene: 7. CDR3 in amino acids: CASSARQGTDIQYF. In nucleotides, the CDR3 is TGTGCCAGCAGCGCCCGACAGGGGACGGACATTCAGTACTTC.

Comment on this clone: The same CDR3 also results from other DNA sequences found in this sample. This chain joins TRBV7-9 and TRBJ1-1; D gene unclear. This CDR3 has 12 residues. V was pared by 4 bases and J by 1 base, with 4 bases between. Per the germline V gene, CDR1 is SEHNR and CDR2 is FQNEAQ (reference sequence). The CDR3 spells CASSSRNTEAFF. CDR3 DNA: TGTGCCAGCAGCTCCCGGAACACTGAAGCTTTCTTT.